This T cell receptor beta chain is from a study of CD8 T cells in Susac syndrome. With random hexamers, reverse transcription was performed on roughly 0.5 to 1 ug of RNA. Via MiXCR, TCRdb re-called the immunoSEQ multiplex PCR reads, giving one row per CDR3 protein. The repertoire holds around 200,000 distinct CDR3 sequences, with approximately 95% as singletons. The CDR3 extends over 18 amino acids. V was pared by 0 bases and J by 5 bases, with 12 bases of the junction left unmatched. From germline, CDR1 is SNHLY and CDR2 FYNNEI. The sequenced sample consisted of CD8+ T cells from PBMCs. This TCR was sampled from a human donor with Susac syndrome. The rearrangement uses TRBV2 and TRBJ2-1; 8 bases agree with TRBD2. CDR3 sequence (DNA): TGTGCCAGCAGTGAAGCGGACGGGAGGGCCTATACCGACAATGAGCAGTTCTTC. Translating gives CASSEADGRAYTDNEQFF.